The TCR beta chain under discussion was sequenced for a study of OX40 agonist ivuxolimab in advanced cancers. CDR1 SNHLY and CDR2 FYNNEI come from the germline V gene. The CDR3 extends over 13 amino acids. V lost 6 bases and J lost 5; bases outside the gene matches: 6. Sequencing used immunoSEQ multiplex PCR; TCRdb keeps in-frame clones, though not all of them. The table includes 65,000 to 95,000 clones, 65% to 85% detected once. The chain employs TRBV2 and TRBJ2-5, with 7 bases that match TRBD1. This receptor was identified in an adult with an advanced solid tumor such as melanoma, head and neck, liver or kidney cancer. Here the sequenced sample was CD4+ or CD8+ T cells sorted from blood, taken in a trial of the OX40 agonist ivuxolimab. The CDR3 sequence: CASSVDRDETQYF. The CDR3, as DNA: TGTGCCAGCAGCGTTGACAGGGACGAGACCCAGTACTTC.